The present T cell receptor (beta chain) was sequenced within a study of early T cells in non-severe SARS-CoV-2 infection listed by TCRdb under 2021. About the investigation overall: Because TCR sequencing relied on bulk RNA taken from unsorted whole blood, pairing of alpha and beta chains was not possible. The paper's findings and limits, for the study overall: VDJdb matching was skewed toward anti-spike CD8 responses and likely underestimated virus-specific expansions by missing private and CD4 specificities.

The library was generated by 5' RACE. Sequencer: NextSeq 500. In the TCR library protocol, unique molecular identifiers were attached to individual cDNA molecules to correct for PCR bias and sequencing error. TCR alpha and beta chains were both sequenced, and the abundances of alpha and beta sequences in each sample were closely correlated with each other. Under the source paper's analysis protocol: Decombinator V4 was used to annotate TCR sequences for V gene, J gene and CDR3. Expanded TCRs were defined as changing significantly between any two time points under a Poisson model with p below 0.0001. Abundances of TCRs were expressed as counts per million after normalisation to the total number of TCRs sequenced in each sample. TRAV1-2 paired with TRAJ12, TRAJ20 or TRAJ33 defined MAIT TCRs, while TRAV10 paired with TRAJ18 defined iNKT TCRs. VDJdb, accessed on 1 November 2021, was searched for TCRs annotated for CMV, EBV and SARS-CoV-2, and TCRs annotated for more than one antigen were excluded. The public reads were reanalyzed by TCRdb: fastp trimming at Q25, MiXCR alignment, in-frame beta chains only. Each entry is one CDR3 protein sequence, shown with its most common DNA and genes. TCRdb's processing, not the authors' own work, is the source of the V and J calls. The sample table shows tens of thousands of distinct CDR3 sequences, and 5% to 6% are seen once. Together, the top ten hold approximately 30% of the sample.

V lost 6 bases and J lost 5 bases, and the count of bases not matched to a germline gene is 7. CDR1 SGHAT and CDR2 FQNNGV are derived from the germline V gene. Spanning cysteine to phenylalanine, the CDR3 consists of 14 amino acids. The kept DNA is CDR3 alone, 42 bases in frame from the first base. In this sample, this clonotype turned up many times. Its antigen is unknown. No quality values exist for individual bases; no much larger clone is one base distant. A case-control design nested within a healthcare worker cohort in London, UK, was used, with weekly nasopharyngeal swab PCR tests and blood sampling performed. Healthcare workers were recruited during the week of the UK lockdown, between 23 and 31 March 2020, and followed weekly for up to 16 weeks.

The chain is made from TRBV11-2 and TRBJ2-5; TRBD1 fits 9 bases in the junction. The TCR comes from an adult who was a healthcare worker with PCR-confirmed SARS-CoV-2 infection or an uninfected control (not recorded which). Sequencing was carried out using whole blood. CDR3 protein: CASSLRQGVETQYF. In nucleotide form, the sequence is TGTGCCAGCAGTTTGAGACAGGGGGTGGAGACCCAGTACTTC. Beyond the CDR3, the reference TRBV11-2 and TRBJ2-5 genes provide the residues; the full variable domain reads: EAGVAQSPRYKIIEKRQSVAFWCNPISGHATLYWYQQILGQGPKLLIQFQNNGVVDDSQLPKDRFSAERLKGVDSTLKIQPAKLEDSAVYLCASSLRQGVETQYFGPGTRLLVL.